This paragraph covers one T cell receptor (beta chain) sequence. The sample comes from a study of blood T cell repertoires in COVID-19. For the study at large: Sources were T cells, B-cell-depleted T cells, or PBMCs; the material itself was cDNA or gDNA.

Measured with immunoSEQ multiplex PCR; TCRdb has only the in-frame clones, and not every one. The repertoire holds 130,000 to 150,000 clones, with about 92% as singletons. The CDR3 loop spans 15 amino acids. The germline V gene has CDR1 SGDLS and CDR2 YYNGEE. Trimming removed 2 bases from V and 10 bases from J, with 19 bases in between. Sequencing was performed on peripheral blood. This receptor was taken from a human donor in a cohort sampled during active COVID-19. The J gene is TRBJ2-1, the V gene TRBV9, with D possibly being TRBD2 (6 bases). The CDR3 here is CASSVGPGTPYEQFF. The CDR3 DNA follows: TGTGCCAGCAGCGTGGGTCCCGGGACTCCCTACGAGCAGTTCTTC.